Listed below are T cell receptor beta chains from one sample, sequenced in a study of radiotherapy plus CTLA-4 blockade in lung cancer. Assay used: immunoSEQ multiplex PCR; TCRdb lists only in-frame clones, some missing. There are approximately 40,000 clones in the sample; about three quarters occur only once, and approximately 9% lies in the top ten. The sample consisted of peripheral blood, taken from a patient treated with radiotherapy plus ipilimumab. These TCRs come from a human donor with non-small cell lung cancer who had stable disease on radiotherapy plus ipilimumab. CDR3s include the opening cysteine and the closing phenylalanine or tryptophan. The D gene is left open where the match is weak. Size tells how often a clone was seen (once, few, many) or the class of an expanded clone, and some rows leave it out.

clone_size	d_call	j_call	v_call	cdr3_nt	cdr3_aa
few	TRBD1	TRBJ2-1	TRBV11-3	TGTGCCAGCAGCCCAACGGACAGGTGGAGCTCCTACAATGAGCAGTTCTTC	CASSPTDRWSSYNEQFF
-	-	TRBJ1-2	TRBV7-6	TGTGCCAGCAGCTTACGACTTGACGGCTATGGCTACACCTTC	CASSLRLDGYGYTF
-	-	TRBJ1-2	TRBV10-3	TGTGCCATAACTACCCGGGACGGAAGCTATGGCTACACCTTC	CAITTRDGSYGYTF
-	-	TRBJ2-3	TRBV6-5	TGTGCCAGCAGTTCAGAGGGCGCCGGGACAGATACGCAGTATTTT	CASSSEGAGTDTQYF
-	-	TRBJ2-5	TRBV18	TGTGCCAGCTCAATTCGACAGACCCTCAGGGAGACCCAGTACTTC	CASSIRQTLRETQYF
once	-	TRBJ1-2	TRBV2	TGTGCCAGCAGTGTCGGGACAAACTATGGCTACACCTTC	CASSVGTNYGYTF
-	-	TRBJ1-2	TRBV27	TGTGCCAGCAGTTCCCGGGGGGACTATGGCTACACCTTC	CASSSRGDYGYTF
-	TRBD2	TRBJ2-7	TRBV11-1	TGTGCCAGCAGCTTAGCCGCTAGCGGAGGGTACGAGCAGTACTTC	CASSLAASGGYEQYF
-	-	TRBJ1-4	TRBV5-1	TGCGCCAGCAGCCGAACTCCTGGCGCGGGTAATGAAAAACTGTTTTTT	CASSRTPGAGNEKLFF
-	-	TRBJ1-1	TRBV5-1	TGCGCCAGCAGCTTAGGGCCACGTGAAGCTTTCTTT	CASSLGPREAFF
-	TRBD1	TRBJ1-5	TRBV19	TGTGCCAGTAGCCGCGGACAGGGGGCTACTCAGCCCCAGCATTTT	CASSRGQGATQPQHF
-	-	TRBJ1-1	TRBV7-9	TGTGCCAGCAGCTTAAGGGCTGATGAAGCTTTCTTT	CASSLRADEAFF
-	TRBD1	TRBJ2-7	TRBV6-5	TGTGCGTCTCGACAGGGGGCATACGAGCAGTACTTC	CASRQGAYEQYF
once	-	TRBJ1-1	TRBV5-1	TGCGCCAGCAGCTTGGTCGCCGGGCCCACTGAAGCTTTCTTT	CASSLVAGPTEAFF
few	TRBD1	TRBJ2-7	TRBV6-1	TGTGCCAGCATTTCGGGACAGGGTTACGAGCAGTACTTC	CASISGQGYEQYF
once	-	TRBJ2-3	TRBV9	TGTGCCAGCAGCGTAGTAGCTGGGGGCACAGATACGCAGTATTTT	CASSVVAGGTDTQYF
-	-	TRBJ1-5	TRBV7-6	TGTGCCAGCAGCGCACGTCTGGTTCTTCATCAGCCCCAGCATTTT	CASSARLVLHQPQHF
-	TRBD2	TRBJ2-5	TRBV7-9	TGTGCCAGCAGCTTAGGACTAGCGGGGGTCGAACAAGAGACCCAGTACTTC	CASSLGLAGVEQETQYF
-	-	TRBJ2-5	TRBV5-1	TGCGCCAGCAGCTTGCCCGGGTTAGGGGAGACCCAGTACTTC	CASSLPGLGETQYF
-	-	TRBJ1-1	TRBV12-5	TGTGCTAGTCTGCAAAGGAGGACTGAAGCTTTCTTT	CASLQRRTEAFF